These 10 T cell receptor beta chains came from one sample sequenced in a study of cytomegalovirus exposure and HLA in healthy donors. The PCR was carried out with 60 Vbeta primers and 13 Jbeta primers. The table came from immunoSEQ multiplex PCR; TCRdb's copy has only in-frame clones and leaves some out. The sample has 120,000 or so clones, 80% to 90% seen once. Specimen: PBMCs. The receptors stem from a male donor in good health and CMV-seropositive.

The CDR3 reads CASSITTGKDAEAFF. In DNA, the CDR3 is TGCGCCAGCAGCATAACGACAGGGAAGGACGCTGAAGCTTTCTTT. The V and J genes are TRBV5-1 and TRBJ1-1; 7 nucleotides line up with TRBD1. Trimming removed 4 bases from V and 6 bases from J; junction bases left unmatched: 12. This CDR3 spans 15 amino acids. CDR1 SGHRS and CDR2 YFSETQ come from the germline V gene.

The chain combines TRBV11-2 with TRBJ2-3, with D unclear. Germline V lookup: CDR1 SGHAT, CDR2 FQNNGV. This CDR3 is built from 14 residues. The germline V and J ends were trimmed by 5 bases and 1 base, with 10 bases remaining between them. The CDR3 here is CASSRDDGTDTQYF. The CDR3, as DNA: TGTGCCAGCAGCCGAGATGATGGCACAGATACGCAGTATTTT. The whole variable domain, remainder taken from reference TRBV11-2 and TRBJ2-3, is EAGVAQSPRYKIIEKRQSVAFWCNPISGHATLYWYQQILGQGPKLLIQFQNNGVVDDSQLPKDRFSAERLKGVDSTLKIQPAKLEDSAVYLCASSRDDGTDTQYFGPGTRLTVL.

The chain has TRBV2 and TRBJ2-7, with D tentatively TRBD1 (5 bases). V gave up 4 bases and J gave up 3 bases, with 10 bases separating them. CDR1 is SNHLY and CDR2 is FYNNEI in the germline V gene. The CDR3 contains 13 residues. CDR3 sequence reads: CASSVGQLYEQYF. In DNA, the CDR3 is TGTGCCAGCAGTGTGGGGCAGCTCTACGAGCAGTACTTC.

This chain joins TRBV19 and TRBJ1-2, with TRBD1 as a possible D gene (6 bases). The CDR3 extends over 12 amino acids. Trimming took 5 bases from V and 5 from J, leaving 9 bases between them. Germline loops: CDR1 LNHDA, CDR2 SQIVND (reference sequence). CDR3 residues: CASSAQGYGYTF. The CDR3 bases are TGTGCCAGTAGTGCACAGGGATATGGCTACACCTTC.

The V and J genes are TRBV19 and TRBJ1-1; tentative D call: TRBD1 (6 bases). Germline lookup yields CDR1 LNHDA and CDR2 SQIVND (reference sequence). The CDR3 is 16 amino acids. The germline V and J ends were trimmed by 4 bases and 6 bases, with 21 bases remaining between them. The CDR3 DNA reads TGTGCCAGTAGTACCCGGGACATGCGCGAACTCTCTGAAGCTTTCTTT. This sequence encodes CASSTRDMRELSEAFF. The full variable domain, with the rest looked up from reference TRBV19 and TRBJ1-1, is DGGITQSPKYLFRKEGQNVTLSCEQNLNHDAMYWYRQDPGQGLRLIYYSQIVNDFQKGDIAEGYSVSREKKESFPLTVTSAQKNPTAFYLCASSTRDMRELSEAFFGQGTRLTVV.

The chain joins TRBV6-5 to TRBJ2-2, with 7 bases lining up with TRBD2. V shed 0 bases, J shed 5 bases, and the junction held 3 bases outside the gene matches. CDR3 size: 15 residues. Per germline, CDR1 MNHEY and CDR2 SVGAGI. The CDR3 loop reads CASSYSGGKTGELFF. CDR3 sequence (DNA): TGTGCCAGCAGTTACTCGGGAGGGAAAACCGGGGAGCTGTTTTTT.

The sample holds a few counts of this clone. The chain is built from TRBV28 and TRBJ2-1; TRBD2 aligns across 11 bases. J gave up 6 bases and V 3 bases, and 4 bases lay outside the gene matches. CDR1 is MDHEN and CDR2 is SYDVKM in the germline V gene. The CDR3 runs to 15 residues. CDR3 sequence reads: CASSLSSGRSNEQFF. Here the CDR3 DNA reads TGTGCCAGCAGTTTGTCTAGCGGGAGGAGCAATGAGCAGTTCTTC.

The chain recombines TRBV28 with TRBJ2-1, with TRBD2 matching over 11 bases. V lost 6 bases, J lost 2 bases, and 6 bases stayed unmatched. Looked up from germline, CDR1 is MDHEN and CDR2 is SYDVKM. The CDR3 loop spans 16 amino acids. The CDR3 bases are TGTGCCAGCAGGGCCCGGGGACTAGCGGCCTACAATGAGCAGTTCTTC. Protein: CASRARGLAAYNEQFF.

This clone was picked up a small number of times. The gene calls are TRBV11-3 and TRBJ2-1; 14 bases map to TRBD2. CDR3 length: 17 amino acids. Germline loops: CDR1 SGHNT, CDR2 YENEEA. Unmatched junction bases numbered 7, after V lost 1 base and J lost 8 bases. In DNA, the CDR3 is TGTGCCAGCAGCTTAGCGGGGACTAGCGGGAGCGGGCATGAGCAGTTCTTC. This codes for CASSLAGTSGSGHEQFF. The whole variable domain, remainder taken from reference TRBV11-3 and TRBJ2-1, is EAGVVQSPRYKIIEKKQPVAFWCNPISGHNTLYWYLQNLGQGPELLIRYENEEAVDDSQLPKDRFSAERLKGVDSTLKIQPAELGDSAVYLCASSLAGTSGSGHEQFFGPGTRLTVL.

V gene TRBV5-1 combines with J gene TRBJ1-5; no clear D. The CDR3 has 13 residues. CDR1 is SGHRS and CDR2 is YFSETQ in the germline V gene. Trimming took off 3 bases at V and 1 base at J, with 5 bases between the two ends. The CDR3 bases are TGCGCCAGCAGCTGGGAGAGCAATCAGCCCCAGCATTTT. Residues: CASSWESNQPQHF. The complete variable domain, with remaining parts taken from reference TRBV5-1 and TRBJ1-5, reads KAGVTQTPRYLIKTRGQQVTLSCSPISGHRSVSWYQQTPGQGLQFLFEYFSETQRNKGNFPGRFSGRQFSNSRSEMNVSTLELGDSALYLCASSWESNQPQHFGDGTRLSIL.